Sequencing of this T cell receptor beta chain was carried out in a study of blood T cell repertoires in COVID-19. Looking at the study overall: Nucleic acid was either cDNA or gDNA, and it came from T cells, B-cell-depleted T cells, or PBMCs.

The CDR3 is 12 amino acids. Per germline, CDR1 ENHRY and CDR2 SYGVKD. Trimming stripped 8 bases from V and 7 bases from J, with 14 bases between. Using immunoSEQ multiplex PCR, the repertoire was profiled, and TCRdb retains in-frame clones only, with some absent. The table has about 370,000 clones, 80% to 90% seen once; the top ten hold about 1%. Either two negative PCRs, clearance, or symptom resolution qualified Cohort 3 donors as recovered. This chain links TRBV10-3 with TRBJ1-1; no clear D gene. The sample was PBMCs or T cells enriched from blood (not recorded which). This TCR derives from a man aged 18 to 30 who had recovered from COVID-19. CDR3 in amino acids: CAISKEQSEAFF. CDR3 bases: TGTGCCATCTCAAAGGAGCAAAGTGAAGCTTTCTTT.